This T cell receptor beta chain comes out of a study of Ad26.COV2.S vaccination and SARS-CoV-2 variants. At the level of the study: Donor was one of the participants in the Ad26.COV2.S arm of the COV1001 trial.

Treatment reported: around 19 received Ad26.COV2.S at low or high dose, single or two shots; about 5 received placebo; per-sample allocation not given. Repertoires come from day 63 after the first vaccine or placebo injection. Only in-frame clones appear in the TCRdb table, and some are missing; sequencing was by immunoSEQ multiplex PCR. The sample lists around 300,000 clones; 85% to 90% were seen once. Trimming took 8 bases from V and 7 from J; bases not matched to a gene: 9. CDR3 length: 14 amino acids. CDR1 and CDR2 (germline): LGHNA, YSLEER. The source was peripheral blood, collected in a trial of Ad26.COV2.S vaccine versus placebo. This TCR was recovered from a person aged 18 to 65 who received the Ad26.COV2.S COVID-19 vaccine or a placebo. The V gene is TRBV4-3, the J gene TRBJ1-4; 8 nucleotides line up with TRBD1. The CDR3 protein is CASGNRGGGEKLFF. CDR3 in DNA: TGCGCCAGCGGAAACAGGGGGGGAGGTGAAAAACTGTTTTTT.